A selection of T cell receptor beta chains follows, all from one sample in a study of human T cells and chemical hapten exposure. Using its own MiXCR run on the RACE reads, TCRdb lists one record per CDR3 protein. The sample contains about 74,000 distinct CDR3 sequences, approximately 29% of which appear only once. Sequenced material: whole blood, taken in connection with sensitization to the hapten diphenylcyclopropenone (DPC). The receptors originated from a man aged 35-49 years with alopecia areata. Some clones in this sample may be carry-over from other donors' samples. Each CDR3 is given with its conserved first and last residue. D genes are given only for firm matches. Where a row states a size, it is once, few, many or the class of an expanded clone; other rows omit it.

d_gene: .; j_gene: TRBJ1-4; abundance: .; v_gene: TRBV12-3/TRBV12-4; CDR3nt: TGTGCCAGCACCCCTGGGGGTGGAAAACTGTTTTTT; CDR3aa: CASTPGGGKLFF
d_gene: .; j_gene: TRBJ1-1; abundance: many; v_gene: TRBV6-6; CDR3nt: TGTGCCAGCAGTCAGGGGAACACTGAAGCTTTCTTT; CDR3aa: CASSQGNTEAFF
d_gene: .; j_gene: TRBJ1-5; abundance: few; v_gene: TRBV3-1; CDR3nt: TGTGCCAGCAGCCAAGAAGGGAGGGCCCAGCATTTT; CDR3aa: CASSQEGRAQHF
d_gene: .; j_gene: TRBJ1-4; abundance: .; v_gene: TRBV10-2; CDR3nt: TGCGCCAGCAGGACAACTAATGAAAAACTGTTTTTT; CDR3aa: CASRTTNEKLFF
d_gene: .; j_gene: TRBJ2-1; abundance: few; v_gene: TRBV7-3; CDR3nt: TGTGCCAGCAGCTTAAAGGCGGTGATGGAAAGCTCCTACAATGAGCAGTTCTTC; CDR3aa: CASSLKAVMESSYNEQFF
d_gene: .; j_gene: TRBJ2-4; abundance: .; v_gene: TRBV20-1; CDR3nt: TGCAGTGCTAGCACGAAAATGCTAGCCAAAAACATTCAGTACTTC; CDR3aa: CSASTKMLAKNIQYF
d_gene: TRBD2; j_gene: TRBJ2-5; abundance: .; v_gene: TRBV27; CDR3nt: TGTGCCAGCAGTTCTCGACTAGCGGGGAGGTACGAGACCCAGTACTTC; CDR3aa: CASSSRLAGRYETQYF
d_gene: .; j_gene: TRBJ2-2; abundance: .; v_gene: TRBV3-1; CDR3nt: TGTGCCAGCAGCCAAACCCCCTCTACAGGGAAGCCCGGGGAGCTGTTTTTT; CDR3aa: CASSQTPSTGKPGELFF
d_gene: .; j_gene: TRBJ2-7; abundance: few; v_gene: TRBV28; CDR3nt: TGTGCCAGCAGCTCGCCATACGAGCAGTACTTC; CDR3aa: CASSSPYEQYF
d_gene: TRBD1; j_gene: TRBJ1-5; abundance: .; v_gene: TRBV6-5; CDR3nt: TGTGCCAGCAATAAGGGACAGGGGGCTGGGCAGCCCCAGCATTTT; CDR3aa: CASNKGQGAGQPQHF
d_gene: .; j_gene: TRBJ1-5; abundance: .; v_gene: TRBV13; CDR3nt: TGTGCCAGCAGCTTAGGAGGGTCACCTCAGCATTTT; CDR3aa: CASSLGGSPQHF
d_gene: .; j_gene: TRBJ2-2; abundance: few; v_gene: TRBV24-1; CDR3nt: TGTGCCACCAACAGGGCCAACACCGGGGAGCTGTTTTTT; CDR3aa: CATNRANTGELFF
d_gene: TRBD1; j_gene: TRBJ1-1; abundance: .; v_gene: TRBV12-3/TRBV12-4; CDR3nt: TGTGCCAGCTCCAGACAGGGGAACACTGAAGCTTTCTTT; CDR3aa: CASSRQGNTEAFF
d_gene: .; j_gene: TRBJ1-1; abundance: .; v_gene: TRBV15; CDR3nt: TGTGCCACCAGCAGAGATAGTGTGGGGGAAGCTTTCTTT; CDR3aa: CATSRDSVGEAFF
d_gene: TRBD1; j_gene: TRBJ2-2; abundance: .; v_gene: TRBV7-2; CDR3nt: TGTGCCAGCAGCCGCGATACAGGGGTCGGGGAGCTGTTTTTT; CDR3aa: CASSRDTGVGELFF
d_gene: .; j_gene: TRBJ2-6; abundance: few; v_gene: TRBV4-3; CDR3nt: TGCGCCAGCAGCCAAGATGTCGTCTCTGGGGCCAACGTCCTGACTTTC; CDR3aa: CASSQDVVSGANVLTF
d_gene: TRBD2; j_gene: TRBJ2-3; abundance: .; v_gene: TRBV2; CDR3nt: TGTGCCAGCAGTAGGACTAGCGGGAGTCTACCTGGTACAGATACGCAGTATTTT; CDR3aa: CASSRTSGSLPGTDTQYF
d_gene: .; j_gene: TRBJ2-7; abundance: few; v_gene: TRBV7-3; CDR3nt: TGTGCCAGCAGCTTAACTAAGGCTAGTTCAGAGCAGTACTTC; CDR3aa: CASSLTKASSEQYF
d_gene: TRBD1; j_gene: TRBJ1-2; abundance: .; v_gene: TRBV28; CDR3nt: TGTGCCAGCAGTTTACCCGGGACAGGCTATGGCTACACCTTC; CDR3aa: CASSLPGTGYGYTF
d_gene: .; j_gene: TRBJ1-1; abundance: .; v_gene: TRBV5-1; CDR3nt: TGCGCCAGCAGCCCCACCCGCCCGTCCAGGGGCACTGAAGCTTTCTTT; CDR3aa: CASSPTRPSRGTEAFF
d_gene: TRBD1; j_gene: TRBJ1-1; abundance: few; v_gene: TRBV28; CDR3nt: TGTGCCAGCAGCTCAAGGACAGGGGGTTTCTCTGAAGCTTTCTTT; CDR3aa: CASSSRTGGFSEAFF
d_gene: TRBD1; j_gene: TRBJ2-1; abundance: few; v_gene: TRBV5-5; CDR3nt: TGTGCCAGCAGCTTCAGGGGGTCGCAGGGTGAGCAGTTCTTC; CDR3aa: CASSFRGSQGEQFF
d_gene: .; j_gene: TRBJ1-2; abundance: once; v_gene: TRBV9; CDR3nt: TGTGCCAGCAGCACCAGCATGGGGCGAAGTAATGGCTACACCTTC; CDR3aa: CASSTSMGRSNGYTF
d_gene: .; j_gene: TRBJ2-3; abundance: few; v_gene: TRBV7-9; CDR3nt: TGTGCCAGCAGCCACGCATCGACCAACTCCGATACGCAGTATTTT; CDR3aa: CASSHASTNSDTQYF
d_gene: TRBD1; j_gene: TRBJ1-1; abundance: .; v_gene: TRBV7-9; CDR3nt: TGTGCCACCAGGGGGGATGGTATGAACACTGAAGCTTTCTTT; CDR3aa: CATRGDGMNTEAFF
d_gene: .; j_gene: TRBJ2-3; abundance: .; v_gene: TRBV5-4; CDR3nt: TGTGCCAGCAGGTTAGCGGACAACACAGATACGCAGTATTTT; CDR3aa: CASRLADNTDTQYF
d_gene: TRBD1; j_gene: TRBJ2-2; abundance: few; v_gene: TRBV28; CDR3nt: TGTGCCAGCAGGGGGACAGGGGGCGCGAACACCGGGGAGCTGTTTTTT; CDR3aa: CASRGTGGANTGELFF
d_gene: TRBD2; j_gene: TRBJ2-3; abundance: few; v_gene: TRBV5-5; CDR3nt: TGTGCCAGCAGCCTACTAGCGGGAGGGGCGGATACGCAGTATTTT; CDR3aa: CASSLLAGGADTQYF
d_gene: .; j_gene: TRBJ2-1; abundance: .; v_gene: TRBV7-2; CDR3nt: TGTGCCAGCAGCTTAGGGTCGCGGGAGCAGTTCTTC; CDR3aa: CASSLGSREQFF
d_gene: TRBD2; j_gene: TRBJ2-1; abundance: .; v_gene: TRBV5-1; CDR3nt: TGCGCCAGCAGCCTTAATAGCGGGAGCTCCTACAATGAGCAGTTCTTC; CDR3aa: CASSLNSGSSYNEQFF
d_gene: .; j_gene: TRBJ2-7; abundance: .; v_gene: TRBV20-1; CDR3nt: TGCAGTGCTAGAGACCAACTCTACGAGCAGTACTTC; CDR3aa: CSARDQLYEQYF
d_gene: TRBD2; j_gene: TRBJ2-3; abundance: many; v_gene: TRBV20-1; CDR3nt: TGCAGTGCAGGACTAGCGGGCGCCTTAGATACGCAGTATTTT; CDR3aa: CSAGLAGALDTQYF
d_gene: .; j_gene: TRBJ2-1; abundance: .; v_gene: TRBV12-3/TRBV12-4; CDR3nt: TGTGCCAGCAGTTTATACACGGGAGAGCAGTTCTTC; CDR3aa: CASSLYTGEQFF
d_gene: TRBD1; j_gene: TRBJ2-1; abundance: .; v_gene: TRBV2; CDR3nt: TGTGCCAGCCTAAGCTGGGGGAAGGGCGCAGGGGGCAATGAGCAGTTCTTC; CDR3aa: CASLSWGKGAGGNEQFF
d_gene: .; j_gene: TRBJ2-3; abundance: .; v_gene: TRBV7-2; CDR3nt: TGTGCCAGCAGCCCCGGCGGGGCACAGGGGTCCACAGATACGCAGTATTTT; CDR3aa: CASSPGGAQGSTDTQYF
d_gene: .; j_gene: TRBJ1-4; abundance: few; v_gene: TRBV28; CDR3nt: TGTGCCACCACAACTAATGAAAAACTGTTTTTT; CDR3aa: CATTTNEKLFF
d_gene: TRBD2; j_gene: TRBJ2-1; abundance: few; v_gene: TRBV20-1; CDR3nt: TGCAGTGCTAACCAGGGACTAGCGGGAGTGGGTGAGCAGTTCTTC; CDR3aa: CSANQGLAGVGEQFF
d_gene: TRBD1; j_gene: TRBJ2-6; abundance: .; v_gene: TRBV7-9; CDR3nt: TGTGCCAGCAGCTTACGGGTGCGGGACAGGGGACGCGGGGCCAACGTCCTGACTTTC; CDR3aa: CASSLRVRDRGRGANVLTF
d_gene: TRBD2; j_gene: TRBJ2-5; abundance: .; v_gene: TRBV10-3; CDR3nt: TGTGCCATCAGGGGGGACGGGGGGTCCGAGAAAGAGACCCAGTACTTC; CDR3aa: CAIRGDGGSEKETQYF
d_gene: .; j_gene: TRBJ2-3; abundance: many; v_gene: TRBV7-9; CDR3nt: TGTGCCAGCAGCCTACCGGGACTGGAAAATACGCAGTATTTT; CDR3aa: CASSLPGLENTQYF
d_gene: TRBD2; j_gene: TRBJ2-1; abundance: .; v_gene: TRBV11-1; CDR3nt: TGTGCCAGCAGCTTAGACTACCAGCGGGGGGGCAATGAGCAGTTCTTC; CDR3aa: CASSLDYQRGGNEQFF
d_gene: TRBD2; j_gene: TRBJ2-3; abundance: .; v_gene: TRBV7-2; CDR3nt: TGTGCCAGCAGCCCATGGGGGCTAGCGGGAGGGCCGTCAGATACGCAGTATTTT; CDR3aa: CASSPWGLAGGPSDTQYF
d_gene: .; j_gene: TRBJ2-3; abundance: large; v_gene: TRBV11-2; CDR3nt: TGTGCCAGCAGCTTAGCGGTGACAGATACGCAGTATTTT; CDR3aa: CASSLAVTDTQYF
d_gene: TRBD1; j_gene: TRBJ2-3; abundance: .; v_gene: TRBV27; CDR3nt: TGTGCCAGCAGTCAACTCGGGACAGGGCTGGATACGCAGTATTTT; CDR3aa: CASSQLGTGLDTQYF
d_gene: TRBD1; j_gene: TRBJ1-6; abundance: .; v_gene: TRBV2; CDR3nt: TGTGCCAGCAGTGGGGACAGTGGGTCTAATTCACCCCTCCACTTT; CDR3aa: CASSGDSGSNSPLHF
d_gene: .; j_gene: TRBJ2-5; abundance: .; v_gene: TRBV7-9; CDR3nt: TGTGCCAGCAACCGAAAAGGGCTAGACAAAGAGACCCAGTACTTC; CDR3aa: CASNRKGLDKETQYF
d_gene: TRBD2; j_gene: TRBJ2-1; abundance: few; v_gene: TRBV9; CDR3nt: TGTGCCAGCAGCGTAGTCCCTACTAGCGGCTTCTCCTACAATGAGCAGTTCTTC; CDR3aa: CASSVVPTSGFSYNEQFF
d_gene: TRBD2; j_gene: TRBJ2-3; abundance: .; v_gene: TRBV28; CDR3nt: TGTGCCAGCAGTCCCTGGGGGGGACTAGCGGAAACAGATACGCAGTATTTT; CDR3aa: CASSPWGGLAETDTQYF
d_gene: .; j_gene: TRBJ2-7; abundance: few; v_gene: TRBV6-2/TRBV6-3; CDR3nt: TGTGCCAGCAGAGACCAGAGGACCCCCTCCTACGAGCAGTACTTC; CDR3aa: CASRDQRTPSYEQYF
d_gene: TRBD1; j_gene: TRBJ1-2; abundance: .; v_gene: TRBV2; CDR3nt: TGTGCCAGCAGGAACCCTGGACAGGGAGAAGGCTACACCTTC; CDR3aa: CASRNPGQGEGYTF
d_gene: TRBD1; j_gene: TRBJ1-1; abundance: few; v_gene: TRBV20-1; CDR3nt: TGCAGTGCTAGAGATCGGGGACAGGGAACTGAAGCTTTCTTT; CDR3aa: CSARDRGQGTEAFF
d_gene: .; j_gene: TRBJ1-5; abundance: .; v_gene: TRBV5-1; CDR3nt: TGCGCCAGCAGCTTGGATGGGAGCAATCAGCCCCAGCATTTT; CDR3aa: CASSLDGSNQPQHF
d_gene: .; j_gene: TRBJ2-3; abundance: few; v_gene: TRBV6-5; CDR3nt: TGTGCCAGCAGAACCCCTAGCACAGATACGCAGTATTTT; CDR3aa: CASRTPSTDTQYF
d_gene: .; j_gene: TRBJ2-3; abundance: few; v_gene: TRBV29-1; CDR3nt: TGCAGCGTTGGGCGGGGAGTTAGCACAGATACGCAGTATTTT; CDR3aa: CSVGRGVSTDTQYF
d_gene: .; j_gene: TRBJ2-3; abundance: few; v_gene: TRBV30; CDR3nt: TGTGCCTGGACGCGGGAACGTTCCACAGATACGCAGTATTTT; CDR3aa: CAWTRERSTDTQYF
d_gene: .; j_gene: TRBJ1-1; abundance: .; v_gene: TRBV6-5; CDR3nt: TGTGCCAGCAGCCCAACAATGAACACTGAAGCTTTCTTT; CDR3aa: CASSPTMNTEAFF
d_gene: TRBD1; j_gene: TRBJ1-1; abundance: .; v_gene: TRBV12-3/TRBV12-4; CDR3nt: TGTGCCAGCAGTCCCGCGACAGGGGGCCTCACTGAAGCTTTCTTT; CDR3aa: CASSPATGGLTEAFF
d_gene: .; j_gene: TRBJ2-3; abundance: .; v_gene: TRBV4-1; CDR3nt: TGCGCCAGCAGCCAAGGTTATGCGCGACAGGCCCTGCGGAATACGCAGTATTTT; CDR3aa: CASSQGYARQALRNTQYF
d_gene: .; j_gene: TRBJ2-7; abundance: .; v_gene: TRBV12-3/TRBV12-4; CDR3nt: TGTGCCAGCAGTGGACAGCCCAGCTCCTACGAGCAGTACTTC; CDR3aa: CASSGQPSSYEQYF
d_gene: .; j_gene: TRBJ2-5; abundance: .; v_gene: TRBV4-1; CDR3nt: TGCGCCAGCAGCCAAGCGGGGGAAGAGACCCAGTACTTC; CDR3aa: CASSQAGEETQYF